The 31 T cell receptor beta chains given below trace back to one sample, sequenced in a study of regulatory T cells in long-lasting Graves disease. In building TCR beta libraries, iRepertoire HTBI primers were used together with Arm-PCR of CDR3 regions. TCRdb re-called the multiplex PCR reads through MiXCR, storing one row per CDR3 protein. This table holds fewer than 450,000 distinct CDR3 sequences, over 12% found once. The time point denotes: newly diagnosed GD, antithyroid drugs for less than 3 months. After RNA was extracted from PBMCs, the TCR library was made from it. These data were also filed under a second study, of T cells in Graves' hyperthyroidism and ophthalmopathy.

Sequences were derived from peripheral blood mononuclear cells (PBMCs), sampled at new diagnosis, from a patient treated with antithyroid drugs. The receptors come from a woman between 40 and 50 years old with Graves disease.

This clonotype showed up just a few times. The V and J genes are TRBV7-9 and TRBJ2-1; 9 bases agree with TRBD1. The CDR3 has 14 residues. Germline CDR1 SEHNR, CDR2 FQNEAQ (reference sequence). J gave up 5 bases and V 7 bases, and 6 bases lay outside the gene matches. The CDR3 protein is CASIPGTGNNEQFF. DNA for the CDR3: TGTGCCAGCATCCCCGGGACAGGGAACAATGAGCAGTTCTTC.

This clonotype occurred many times. V usage is TRBV5-4 and J usage is TRBJ2-7; the D gene is possibly TRBD1 (6 bases). CDR3 length: 14 residues. Germline loops: CDR1 SGHNT, CDR2 YYREEE (reference sequence). Trimming left V 3 bases short and J 2 bases short, with 12 bases between. The CDR3 protein is CASSYDTGPYEQYF. The CDR3 DNA reads TGTGCCAGCAGCTATGACACAGGGCCCTACGAGCAGTACTTC. Filled out from reference TRBV5-4 and TRBJ2-7, the complete variable domain reads ETGVTQSPTHLIKTRGQQVTLRCSSQSGHNTVSWYQQALGQGPQFIFQYYREEENGRGNFPPRFSGLQFPNYSSELNVNALELDDSALYLCASSYDTGPYEQYFGPGTRLTVT.

This clonotype was seen a handful of times. This sequence joins TRBV30 and TRBJ2-5, with no clear D. V lost 4 bases and J lost 5, with 23 bases in between. The CDR3 sequence is 16 residues long. Germline CDR1 GTSNPN, CDR2 SVGIG (reference sequence). This CDR3 is CAWTPESRVPEETQYF. The DNA for the CDR3 is TGTGCCTGGACCCCCGAAAGTAGGGTACCCGAGGAGACCCAGTACTTC.

This clonotype was detected ten times or more. This chain connects TRBV12-3 or TRBV12-4 to TRBJ1-1; TRBD1 matches 12 bases. V lost 9 bases and J lost 1; bases outside the gene matches: 21. The CDR3 loop spans 20 amino acids. The chain's CDR3 is CASLLRGFLGTGGGNTEAFF. As DNA, the CDR3 is TGTGCCAGTCTTCTTAGGGGATTCCTGGGGACAGGGGGCGGGAACACTGAAGCTTTCTTT.

This clonotype was counted ten times or more. This chain links TRBV7-2 with TRBJ2-3, with D unclear. Germline V gene lookup returns CDR1 SGHTA and CDR2 FQGNSA. The CDR3 runs 14 residues. Between the trimmed V and J ends, which lost 5 bases and 1 base, there was a span of 10 bases. The CDR3, as DNA: TGTGCCAGCAGCCCCCCGTGGGGCACAGATACGCAGTATTTT. Protein product: CASSPPWGTDTQYF.

This clonotype has ten or more counts. This chain links TRBV7-2 with TRBJ2-1; weak D call: TRBD1 (5 bases). CDR1 is SGHTA, CDR2 FQGNSA, per germline. Trimming left V 4 bases short and J 9 bases short, with 13 bases between. The CDR3 loop spans 13 amino acids. The CDR3 DNA sequence: TGTGCCAGCAGCTCAGGGCAGACGGGTGAGCAGTTCTTC. This translates into CASSSGQTGEQFF.

This clonotype was recorded at least ten times. This sequence joins TRBV7-8 and TRBJ2-1; TRBD2 matches at 11 bases. The V gene's germline CDR1 is SGHVS and CDR2 FQNEAQ. The CDR3 is made up of 16 amino acids. V was pared by 4 bases and J by 9 bases, with 11 bases of the junction left unmatched. The CDR3 spells CASSWTSGLDGGEQFF. The CDR3 DNA reads as TGTGCCAGCAGCTGGACTAGCGGGCTCGACGGGGGTGAGCAGTTCTTC.

This clonotype has more than one count but fewer than ten. The chain couples TRBV28 to TRBJ1-2, with 9 bases identical to TRBD1. Germline V gives CDR1 MDHEN, CDR2 SYDVKM. The CDR3 length is 15 residues. After removal of 3 bases from V and 6 bases from J, the junction contained 8 bases not matched to a gene. As DNA, the CDR3 is TGTGCCAGCAGTTTGAGTTATAGGACAGGGGATGGCTACACCTTC. It translates to CASSLSYRTGDGYTF.

This clonotype has at least ten counts. The chain carries TRBV2 and TRBJ2-2; 11 nucleotides agree with TRBD2. The CDR3 loop spans 14 amino acids. Germline V gene lookup returns CDR1 SNHLY and CDR2 FYNNEI. V shed 6 bases and J 6 bases; nucleotides not matched to a gene: 3. CDR3 bases: TGTGCCAGCAGACCGGGACTAGCGGCCGGGGAGCTGTTTTTT. It encodes CASRPGLAAGELFF. The whole variable domain, remainder taken from reference TRBV2 and TRBJ2-2, is EPEVTQTPSHQVTQMGQEVILRCVPISNHLYFYWYRQILGQKVEFLVSFYNNEISEKSEIFDDQFSVERPDGSNFTLKIRSTKLEDSAMYFCASRPGLAAGELFFGEGSRLTVL.

The table lists this clonotype with many counts. The chain links TRBV13 to TRBJ2-3; TRBD1 might be the D (5 bases). CDR3 length: 15 residues. V lost 5 bases, J lost 0 bases, and 12 bases lay in between. Germline lookup yields CDR1 PRHDT and CDR2 FYEKMQ (reference sequence). CDR3 loop: CASSPRQRSTDTQYF. For the CDR3, the DNA is TGTGCCAGCAGCCCCCGACAGAGGAGCACAGATACGCAGTATTTT.

This clonotype showed up many times. The V gene is TRBV6-2 or TRBV6-3, the J gene TRBJ2-1; the match to TRBD2 covers 13 bases. Germline values: CDR1 MNHEY, CDR2 SVGEGT. Trimming took 7 bases from V and 4 from J; bases not matched to a gene: 4. CDR3 length: 15 residues. CDR3 nucleotide sequence: TGTGCCAGCACCGGGACTAGCGGGAAGTACAATGAGCAGTTCTTC. Its protein is CASTGTSGKYNEQFF.

V is TRBV19 and J is TRBJ2-4; D gene uncertain. V dropped 4 bases and J dropped 0 bases, with 10 bases sitting between them. Per the germline V gene, CDR1 is LNHDA and CDR2 is SQIVND (reference sequence). This CDR3 comprises 15 residues. CDR3 bases: TGTGCCAGTAGTAGTGGCCCACTAGCCAAAAACATTCAGTACTTC. Amino acid sequence: CASSSGPLAKNIQYF. Full variable domain (missing parts from reference TRBV19 and TRBJ2-4): DGGITQSPKYLFRKEGQNVTLSCEQNLNHDAMYWYRQDPGQGLRLIYYSQIVNDFQKGDIAEGYSVSREKKESFPLTVTSAQKNPTAFYLCASSSGPLAKNIQYFGAGTRLSVL.

This clonotype has ten or more counts. The chain couples TRBV14 to TRBJ2-1; perhaps TRBD1 as D (5 bases). Trimming cost V 5 bases and J 9 bases, with 8 bases left between them. The CDR3 is made up of 11 amino acids. Per germline, CDR1 SGHDN and CDR2 FVKESK. This chain's CDR3 is CASSFRVEQFF. CDR3 nucleotide sequence: TGTGCCAGCAGCTTCAGGGTTGAGCAGTTCTTC.

This clonotype was counted at least ten times. V usage is TRBV29-1 and J usage is TRBJ1-1; the D is unclear. CDR3 size: 16 residues. Trimming left V 7 bases short and J 2 bases short, with 23 bases between. Germline V gene lookup returns CDR1 SQVTM and CDR2 ANQGSEA. The CDR3 DNA reads as TGCAGCGCTCTCTTGACGGCCGTGAGGTCAAACACTGAAGCTTTCTTT. Amino acids: CSALLTAVRSNTEAFF.

This clonotype was seen ten or more times. The chain links TRBV11-1 to TRBJ2-1; TRBD1 matches 8 bases. CDR1 is SGHAT, CDR2 FQDESV, per germline (reference sequence). J was trimmed by 15 bases and V by 3 bases; bases with no gene match: 7. The CDR3 runs 12 residues. The chain's CDR3 is CASSFTEDRVFF. As DNA, the CDR3 is TGTGCCAGCAGCTTTACGGAGGACAGGGTGTTCTTC.

CDR3 sequence: CASSLAFRGESSYEQYF. CDR3 in DNA: TGTGCCAGCAGCTTGGCCTTTCGGGGGGAGAGCTCCTACGAGCAGTACTTC. This sequence joins TRBV11-1 and TRBJ2-7; the match to TRBD2 covers 7 bases. The V gene end was trimmed by 3 bases and the J gene end by 0 bases; junction bases not matched to a gene: 11. Looked up from germline, CDR1 is SGHAT and CDR2 is FQDESV (reference sequence). This CDR3 region has 17 residues.

This clonotype was seen ten or more times. This chain links TRBV12-3 or TRBV12-4 with TRBJ2-1, with TRBD1 matching over 9 bases. The CDR3 is 15 amino acids. With 7 bases clipped from V and 4 bases from J, the junction kept 8 bases outside the gene matches. The CDR3: CASKSRDRAYNEQFF. Here the CDR3 DNA reads TGTGCCAGCAAATCCCGGGACAGGGCTTACAATGAGCAGTTCTTC.

The V gene is TRBV4-1, the J gene TRBJ1-2; TRBD1 might be the D (5 bases). V lost 1 base and J 8 bases, leaving 20 bases between the germline ends. There are 16 residues in the CDR3. Germline V gene data show CDR1 as MGHRA and CDR2 as YSYEKL. The CDR3 loop reads CASSQGAHGTEGGYTF. In DNA form, the CDR3 reads TGCGCCAGCAGCCAAGGCGCACACGGGACGGAAGGAGGCTACACCTTC.

The rearrangement joins TRBV18 to TRBJ2-1; 10 positions match TRBD1. Germline V gene data show CDR1 as KGHSH and CDR2 as LQKENI. V was clipped by 4 bases and J by 7 bases; unmatched bases: 22. The CDR3 runs 20 residues. CDR3 in DNA: TGTGCCAGCTCACAGAGGACAGGGGGTCGGGACTCCCATCTCCCTAATGAGCAGTTCTTC. It is translated as CASSQRTGGRDSHLPNEQFF.

This clonotype has ten or more counts. The genes are TRBV28 and TRBJ2-1; D is perhaps TRBD1 or TRBD2 (5 bases each). The CDR3 runs 15 residues. V lost 3 bases and J 2 bases, leaving 11 bases between the germline ends. CDR1 is MDHEN, CDR2 SYDVKM, per germline. CDR3 in amino acids: CASSFNRGAYNEQFF. The CDR3 DNA is TGTGCCAGCAGTTTCAACAGAGGGGCCTACAATGAGCAGTTCTTC.

This clonotype was observed a few times. This chain joins TRBV3-1 and TRBJ1-2; 7 nucleotides match TRBD1. The CDR3 has 15 amino acids. Unmatched junction bases numbered 5, after V lost 2 bases and J lost 2 bases. CDR1 is LGHDT, CDR2 YNNKEL, per germline (reference sequence). The CDR3 loop reads CASSQRDRQNYGYTF. DNA for the CDR3: TGTGCCAGCAGCCAAAGGGACAGACAAAACTATGGCTACACCTTC.

There are many counts of this clonotype. The chain combines TRBV30 with TRBJ1-5; D call uncertain. The germline V and J ends were trimmed by 1 base and 0 bases, with 7 bases remaining between them. CDR1 is GTSNPN and CDR2 is SVGIG in the germline V gene (reference sequence). The CDR3 runs to 14 residues. In nucleotides, the CDR3 is TGTGCCTGGAGTGCGGGCAGTAGCAATCAGCCCCAGCATTTT. This sequence encodes CAWSAGSSNQPQHF. Supplemented by reference TRBV30 and TRBJ1-5, the full variable domain reads SQTIHQWPATLVQPVGSPLSLECTVEGTSNPNLYWYRQAAGRGLQLLFYSVGIGQISSEVPQNLSASRPQDRQFILSSKKLLLSDSGFYLCAWSAGSSNQPQHFGDGTRLSIL.

This clonotype was counted a few times. The V gene is TRBV20-1, the J gene TRBJ1-4; the match to TRBD1 covers 7 bases. CDR3 size: 17 residues. V shed 0 bases and J 8 bases; nucleotides not matched to a gene: 15. Germline CDR1 is DFQATT and CDR2 is SNEGSKA (reference sequence). CDR3 DNA sequence: TGCAGTGCTAGAGATCACTTGGGAGACAGGGTTGGAGAAAAACTGTTTTTT. Amino acid sequence: CSARDHLGDRVGEKLFF.

Regarding this clonotype: One end of the junction fails to match germline, which may point to a read error. The chain links TRBV7-9 to TRBJ2-7; 7 bases are a match to TRBD1. From germline, CDR1 is SEHNR and CDR2 FQNEAQ (reference sequence). This CDR3 has 16 amino acids. CDR3 DNA sequence: TGCGCCAGCAGCCAAGCCCCTGGACAGGCCTCCTACGAGCAGTACTTC. Translation gives CASSQAPGQASYEQYF.

The CDR3 reads CASTRTGTGSNYGYTF. The CDR3 bases are TGTGCCAGCACTCGTACCGGGACAGGGTCTAACTATGGCTACACCTTC. The chain is built from TRBV28 and TRBJ1-2; 9 nucleotides agree with TRBD1. The CDR3 sequence is 16 residues long. Trimming removed 7 bases from V and 0 bases from J; junction bases left unmatched: 9. Germline CDR1 MDHEN, CDR2 SYDVKM.

This clonotype was recorded many times. The rearrangement joins TRBV7-9 to TRBJ2-7; 7 bases map to TRBD2. CDR1 is SEHNR, CDR2 FQNEAQ, per germline (reference sequence). CDR3 length: 14 residues. V shed 5 bases and J 3 bases; nucleotides not matched to a gene: 7. CDR3 residues: CASSPQAGSYEQYF. CDR3 nucleotide sequence: TGTGCCAGCAGCCCCCAAGCGGGGAGCTACGAGCAGTACTTC.

This clonotype was found many times. The V call is TRBV28, the J call TRBJ2-2, with D uncertain. The germline V and J ends were trimmed by 7 bases and 2 bases, with 8 bases remaining between them. This CDR3 contains 13 residues. CDR1 is MDHEN and CDR2 is SYDVKM in the germline V gene. The CDR3 nucleotides are TGTGCCAGCAAGGTCCCCAACACCGGGGAGCTGTTTTTT. Translating it yields CASKVPNTGELFF.

The rearrangement joins TRBV30 to TRBJ2-7; D is unclear. With 1 base removed from V and 6 bases from J, the gap between germline ends came to 10 bases. There are 12 residues in the CDR3. The germline V gene encodes CDR1 GTSNPN and CDR2 SVGIG (reference sequence). Here the CDR3 reads CAWSGSGLEQYF. The CDR3 bases are TGTGCCTGGAGTGGGTCCGGCCTCGAGCAGTACTTC.

V gene TRBV20-1 combines with J gene TRBJ2-1, with 7 bases lining up with TRBD1. The J segment lost 9 bases and the V segment lost 4 bases, leaving 9 bases of the junction unmatched. CDR3 length equals 13 residues. Germline CDR1 reads DFQATT; CDR2 reads SNEGSKA (reference sequence). This CDR3 reads CSATRPGGREQFF. The CDR3 DNA reads as TGCAGTGCTACTCGCCCAGGGGGACGTGAGCAGTTCTTC.

V and J are TRBV12-3 or TRBV12-4 and TRBJ2-7; the match to TRBD2 covers 10 bases. This CDR3 is built from 15 residues. V dropped 7 bases and J dropped 6; count of bases not matched to a gene: 12. The CDR3 region has the DNA TGTGCCAGCATGCCGGGGCCTAGCGGGAGAGGCGAGCAGTACTTC. Its translation: CASMPGPSGRGEQYF.

This clonotype occurred many times. The chain has TRBV2 and TRBJ2-3; 12 positions agree with TRBD2. CDR1 SNHLY and CDR2 FYNNEI come from the germline V gene. The CDR3 totals 14 residues. The J segment lost 4 bases and the V segment lost 11 bases, leaving 7 bases of the junction unmatched. CDR3 coding DNA: TGTGCCCAGACTAGCGGGAGCTTTCCAGATACGCAGTATTTT. It yields the protein CAQTSGSFPDTQYF.